This TCR beta chain appears in the sequencing data of a study of shared clonotypes between healthy human individuals. Sequencing used immunoSEQ multiplex PCR; TCRdb keeps in-frame clones, though not all of them. The sample carries some 740,000 clones, 90% to 95% recorded once. Only CD45RO-negative cells positively selected for CCR7 counted as naive CD8 cells, so terminally differentiated effector memory CD45RA+ cells were excluded. CDR1 and CDR2 (germline): SEHNR, FQNEAQ (reference sequence). Trimming took off 0 bases at V and 4 bases at J, with 9 bases between the two ends. The CDR3 length is 14 residues.

This rearrangement joins TRBV7-9 to TRBJ2-5; D unclear. Sequences were obtained from naive CD8+ T cells sorted from blood. The clonotype was recovered from a young man in good health. In DNA, the CDR3 is TGTGCCAGCAGCTTAGCGCAACGGTTAGAGACCCAGTACTTC. Protein sequence: CASSLAQRLETQYF.